This T cell receptor beta chain was sequenced for a study of OX40 agonist ivuxolimab in advanced cancers. Study in general: Hepatocellular carcinoma, melanoma, renal cell or head and neck cancer affected the dose-escalation patients. At approximately 80% male, the cohort had a mean age of 60 years, ranging from about 23 to 79. Findings and caveats of the study: Dose levels from 0.1 to 3.0 mg/kg saw CD4+ and CD8+ blood T cells expand clonally by week 6.

V was cut by 2 bases and J by 2 bases, with 10 bases left in between. Germline CDR1 ENHRY, CDR2 SYGVKD. This CDR3 region has 15 residues. Profiled with immunoSEQ multiplex PCR; TCRdb holds only in-frame clones, not every one. The profile shows roughly 20,000 clones, approximately 85% of them singletons. For this clone: The antigen remains unidentified.

V is TRBV10-3 and J is TRBJ1-5; no firm D call. The TCR was taken from an adult with an advanced solid tumor such as melanoma, head and neck, liver or kidney cancer. The sequencing here drew on CD4+ or CD8+ T cells sorted from blood, taken in a trial of the OX40 agonist ivuxolimab. The CDR3 DNA is TGTGCCATCAGTGAGAGCGAATCAGGCAATCAGCCCCAGCATTTT. This codes for CAISESESGNQPQHF.